The rows below give T cell receptor beta chains drawn from one sample of a study of blood T cell repertoires in COVID-19. Clones were read by immunoSEQ multiplex PCR, and TCRdb kept only the in-frame ones, dropping some. The sample comprises under 450,000 clones, roughly nine tenths of which are singletons, and approximately 3.1% rests with the top ten. The sequencing input was PBMCs or T cells enriched from blood (not recorded which). The source of these receptors is a woman aged 25-40 years who had recovered from COVID-19. CDR3s include the opening cysteine and the closing phenylalanine or tryptophan. The D gene is left open where the match is weak. For some rows the clone size is stated as once, few or many, or as a class when expanded; others skip it.

NA	TRBV10-2	TRBJ1-4	NA	CASSESGHGDEKLFF	TGCGCCAGCAGTGAGTCGGGACACGGGGATGAAAAACTGTTTTTT
TRBD2	TRBV4-1	TRBJ2-2	once	CASSHAGTSGSRGTGELFF	TGCGCCAGCAGCCACGCCGGGACTAGCGGGAGTCGGGGCACCGGGGAGCTGTTTTTT
TRBD1	TRBV27	TRBJ1-5	NA	CASSADRGNQPQHF	TGTGCCAGCAGCGCGGACAGGGGGAATCAGCCCCAGCATTTT
NA	TRBV9	TRBJ2-3	NA	CASSVDSYTQYF	TGTGCCAGCAGCGTGGACTCGTATACGCAGTATTTT
NA	TRBV21-1	TRBJ1-4	NA	CASSSGRTEKLFF	TGTGCCAGCAGCAGCGGACGGACAGAAAAACTGTTTTTT
NA	TRBV13	TRBJ1-4	NA	CASSWVGGQNPEKLFF	TGTGCCAGCAGTTGGGTCGGGGGGCAGAACCCTGAAAAACTGTTTTTT
TRBD2	TRBV20-1	TRBJ2-7	NA	CSASPTSGTSYEQYF	TGCAGTGCTAGTCCTACTAGCGGGACTAGCTACGAGCAGTACTTC
TRBD2	TRBV6-5	TRBJ2-7	NA	CASSAGTGGGYEQYF	TGTGCCAGCAGCGCCGGGACCGGGGGGGGGTACGAGCAGTACTTC
NA	TRBV6-5	TRBJ1-1	NA	CASSGGENTEAFF	TGTGCCAGCAGCGGGGGGGAGAACACTGAAGCTTTCTTT
TRBD1	TRBV28	TRBJ1-5	NA	CASRLTGGNQPQHF	TGTGCCAGCAGGCTTACAGGGGGCAATCAGCCCCAGCATTTT